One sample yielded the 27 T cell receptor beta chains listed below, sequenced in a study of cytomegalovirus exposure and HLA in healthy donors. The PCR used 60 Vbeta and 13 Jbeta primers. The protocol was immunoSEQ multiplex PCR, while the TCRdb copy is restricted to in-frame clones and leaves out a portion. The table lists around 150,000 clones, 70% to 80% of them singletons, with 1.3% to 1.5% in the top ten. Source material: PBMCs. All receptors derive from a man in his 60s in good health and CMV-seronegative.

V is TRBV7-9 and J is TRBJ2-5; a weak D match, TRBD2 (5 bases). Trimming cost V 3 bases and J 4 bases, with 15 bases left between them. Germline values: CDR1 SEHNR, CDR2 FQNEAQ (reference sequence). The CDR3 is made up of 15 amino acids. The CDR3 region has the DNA TGTGCCAGCAGCTTTAGCTGGGGTCGGGGAGAGACCCAGTACTTC. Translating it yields CASSFSWGRGETQYF.

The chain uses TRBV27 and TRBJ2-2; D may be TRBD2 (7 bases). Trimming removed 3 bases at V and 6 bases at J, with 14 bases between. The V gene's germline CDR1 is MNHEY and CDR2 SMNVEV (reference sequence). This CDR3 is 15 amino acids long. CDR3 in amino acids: CASSFQGRGSGELFF. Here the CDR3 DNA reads TGTGCCAGCAGTTTCCAGGGGAGGGGTTCCGGGGAGCTGTTTTTT.

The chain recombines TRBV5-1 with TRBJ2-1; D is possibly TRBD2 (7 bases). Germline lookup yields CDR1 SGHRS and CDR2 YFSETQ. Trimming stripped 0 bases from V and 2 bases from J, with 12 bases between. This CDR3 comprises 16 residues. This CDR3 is CASSLDGGDTYNEQFF. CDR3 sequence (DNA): TGCGCCAGCAGCTTGGATGGGGGGGACACCTACAATGAGCAGTTCTTC.

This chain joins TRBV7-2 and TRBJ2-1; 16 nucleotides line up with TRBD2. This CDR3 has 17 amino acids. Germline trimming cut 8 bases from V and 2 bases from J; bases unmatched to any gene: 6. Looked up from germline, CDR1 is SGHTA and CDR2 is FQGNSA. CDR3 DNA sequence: TGTGCCAGCCGGGGACTAGCGGGGGGGCCCCCCTACAATGAGCAGTTCTTC. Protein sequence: CASRGLAGGPPYNEQFF.

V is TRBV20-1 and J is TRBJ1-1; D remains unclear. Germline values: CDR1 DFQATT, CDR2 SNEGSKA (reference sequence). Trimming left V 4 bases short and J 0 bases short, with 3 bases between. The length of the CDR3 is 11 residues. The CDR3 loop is CSATVNTEAFF. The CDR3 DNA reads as TGCAGTGCTACAGTGAACACTGAAGCTTTCTTT.

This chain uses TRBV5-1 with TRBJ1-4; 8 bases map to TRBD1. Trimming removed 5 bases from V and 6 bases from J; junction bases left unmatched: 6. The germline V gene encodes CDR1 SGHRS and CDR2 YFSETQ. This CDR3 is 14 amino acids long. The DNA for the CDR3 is TGCGCCAGCAGAACGGGACAGGCTCATGAAAAACTGTTTTTT. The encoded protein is CASRTGQAHEKLFF.

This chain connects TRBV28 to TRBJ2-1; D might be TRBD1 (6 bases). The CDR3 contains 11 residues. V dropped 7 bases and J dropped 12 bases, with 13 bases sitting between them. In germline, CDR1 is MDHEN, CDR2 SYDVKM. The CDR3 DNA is TGTGCCAGCACTTCGGACAGCGGGCAGTTCTTC. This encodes CASTSDSGQFF.

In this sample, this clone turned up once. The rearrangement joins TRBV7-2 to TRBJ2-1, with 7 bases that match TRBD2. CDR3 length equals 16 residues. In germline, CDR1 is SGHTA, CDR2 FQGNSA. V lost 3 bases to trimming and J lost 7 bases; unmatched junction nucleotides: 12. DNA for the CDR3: TGTGCCAGCAGCTTCGGCAGCGGGGTAAGGAGAAATGAGCAGTTCTTC. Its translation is CASSFGSGVRRNEQFF.

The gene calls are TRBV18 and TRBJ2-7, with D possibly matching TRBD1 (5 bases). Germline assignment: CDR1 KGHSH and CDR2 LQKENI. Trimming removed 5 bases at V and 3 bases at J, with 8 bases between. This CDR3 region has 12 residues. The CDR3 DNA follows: TGTGCCAGCTCAACCACAGGCTACGAGCAGTACTTC. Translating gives CASSTTGYEQYF.

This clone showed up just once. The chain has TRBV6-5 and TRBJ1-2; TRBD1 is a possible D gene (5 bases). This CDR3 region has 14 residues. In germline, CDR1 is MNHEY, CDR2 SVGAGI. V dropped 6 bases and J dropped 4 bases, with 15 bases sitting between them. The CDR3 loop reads CASSWGKRSYGYTF. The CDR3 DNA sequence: TGTGCCAGCAGCTGGGGCAAGAGATCCTATGGCTACACCTTC.

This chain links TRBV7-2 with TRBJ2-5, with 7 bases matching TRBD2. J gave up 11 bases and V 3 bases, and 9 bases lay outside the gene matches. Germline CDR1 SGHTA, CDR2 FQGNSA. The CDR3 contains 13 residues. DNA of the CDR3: TGTGCCAGCAGCTTGGGGGGGATAAGGGAGCAGTACTTC. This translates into CASSLGGIREQYF.

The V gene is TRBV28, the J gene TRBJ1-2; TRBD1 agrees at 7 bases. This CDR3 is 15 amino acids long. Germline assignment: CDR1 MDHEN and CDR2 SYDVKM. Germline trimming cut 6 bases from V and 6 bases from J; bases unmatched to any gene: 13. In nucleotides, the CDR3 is TGTGCCAGCAGCCTCGGGTCGCTCAGGGGGAATGGCTACACCTTC. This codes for CASSLGSLRGNGYTF.

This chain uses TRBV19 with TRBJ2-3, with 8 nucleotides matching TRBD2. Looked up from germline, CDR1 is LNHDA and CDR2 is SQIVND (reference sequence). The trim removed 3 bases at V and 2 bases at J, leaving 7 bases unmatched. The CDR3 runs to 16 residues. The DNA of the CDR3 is TGTGCCAGTAGTATCGCTAGCGGGTGGGACACAGATACGCAGTATTTT. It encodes CASSIASGWDTDTQYF.

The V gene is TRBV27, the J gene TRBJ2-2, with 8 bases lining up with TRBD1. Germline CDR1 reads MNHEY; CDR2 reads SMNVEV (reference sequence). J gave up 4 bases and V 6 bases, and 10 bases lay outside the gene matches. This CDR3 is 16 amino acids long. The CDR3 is CASRITGGFATGELFF. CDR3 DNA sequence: TGTGCCAGCAGAATAACAGGGGGTTTCGCCACCGGGGAGCTGTTTTTT.

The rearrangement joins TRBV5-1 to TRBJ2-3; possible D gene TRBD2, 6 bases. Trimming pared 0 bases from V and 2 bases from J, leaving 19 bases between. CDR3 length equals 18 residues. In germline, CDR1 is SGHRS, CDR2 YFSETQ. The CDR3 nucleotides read TGCGCCAGCAGCTTGGTCCCCCAGGCGGGGAGACACACAGATACGCAGTATTTT. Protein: CASSLVPQAGRHTDTQYF.

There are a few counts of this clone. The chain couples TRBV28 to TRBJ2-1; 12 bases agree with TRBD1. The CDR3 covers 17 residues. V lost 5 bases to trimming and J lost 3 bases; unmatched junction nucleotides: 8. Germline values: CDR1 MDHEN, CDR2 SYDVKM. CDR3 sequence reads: CASSPGTGGSFYNEQFF. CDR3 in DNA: TGTGCCAGCAGTCCAGGGACAGGGGGCTCCTTCTACAATGAGCAGTTCTTC.

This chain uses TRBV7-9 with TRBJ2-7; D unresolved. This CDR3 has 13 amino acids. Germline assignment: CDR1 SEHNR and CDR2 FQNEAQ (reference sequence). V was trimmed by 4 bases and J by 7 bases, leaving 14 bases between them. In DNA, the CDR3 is TGTGCCAGCAGCTCTCAACTCTCTTCGGAGCAGTACTTC. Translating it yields CASSSQLSSEQYF.

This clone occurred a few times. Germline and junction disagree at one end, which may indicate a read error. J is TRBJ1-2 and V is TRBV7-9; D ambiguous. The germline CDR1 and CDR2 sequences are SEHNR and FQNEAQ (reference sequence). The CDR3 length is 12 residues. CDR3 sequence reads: CSSSLGPGGYTF. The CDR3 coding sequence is TGTTCCAGCAGCTTAGGTCCAGGCGGCTACACCTTC.

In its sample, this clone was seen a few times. CDR3 region: CASNYKPGVTQYF. For the CDR3, the DNA is TGTGCCAGCAACTACAAACCGGGGGTGACCCAGTACTTC. This chain uses TRBV2 with TRBJ2-5; possible D gene TRBD2, 6 bases. CDR3 size: 13 residues. Trimming shortened V by 7 bases and J by 7 bases, and 16 bases separated the two germline ends. Per germline, CDR1 SNHLY and CDR2 FYNNEI.

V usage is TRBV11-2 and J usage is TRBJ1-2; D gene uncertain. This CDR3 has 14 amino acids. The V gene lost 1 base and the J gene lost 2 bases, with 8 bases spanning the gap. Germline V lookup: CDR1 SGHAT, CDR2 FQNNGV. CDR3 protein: CASSLVTGNYGYTF. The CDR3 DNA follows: TGTGCCAGCAGCTTAGTGACGGGGAACTATGGCTACACCTTC. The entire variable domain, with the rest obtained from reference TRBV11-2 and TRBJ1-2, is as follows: EAGVAQSPRYKIIEKRQSVAFWCNPISGHATLYWYQQILGQGPKLLIQFQNNGVVDDSQLPKDRFSAERLKGVDSTLKIQPAKLEDSAVYLCASSLVTGNYGYTFGSGTRLTVV.

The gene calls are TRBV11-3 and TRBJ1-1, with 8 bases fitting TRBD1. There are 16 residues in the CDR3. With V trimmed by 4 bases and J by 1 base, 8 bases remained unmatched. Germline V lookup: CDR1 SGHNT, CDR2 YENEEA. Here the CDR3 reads CASSSGQGIPNTEAFF. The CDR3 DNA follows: TGTGCCAGCAGCTCTGGACAGGGAATTCCGAACACTGAAGCTTTCTTT.

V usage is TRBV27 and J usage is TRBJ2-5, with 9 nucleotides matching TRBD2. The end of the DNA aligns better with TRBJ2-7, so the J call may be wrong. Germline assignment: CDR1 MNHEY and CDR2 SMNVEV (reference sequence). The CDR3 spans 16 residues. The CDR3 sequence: CASSLAGTSLSYEQYF. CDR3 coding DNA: TGTGCCAGCAGTTTAGCGGGGACTAGCCTCTCCTACGAGCAGTACTTC.

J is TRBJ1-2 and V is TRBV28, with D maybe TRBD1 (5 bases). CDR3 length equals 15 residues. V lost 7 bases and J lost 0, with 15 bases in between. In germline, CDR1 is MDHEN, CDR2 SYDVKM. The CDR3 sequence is CASTPSTAANYGYTF. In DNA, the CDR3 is TGTGCCAGCACCCCATCGACAGCAGCTAACTATGGCTACACCTTC.

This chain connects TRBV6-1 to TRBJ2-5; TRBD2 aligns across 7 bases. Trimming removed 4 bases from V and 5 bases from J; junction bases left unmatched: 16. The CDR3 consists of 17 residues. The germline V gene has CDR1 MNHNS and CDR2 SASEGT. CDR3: CASSVGGWVFAMETQYF. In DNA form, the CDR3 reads TGTGCCAGCAGTGTCGGGGGGTGGGTCTTCGCAATGGAGACCCAGTACTTC.

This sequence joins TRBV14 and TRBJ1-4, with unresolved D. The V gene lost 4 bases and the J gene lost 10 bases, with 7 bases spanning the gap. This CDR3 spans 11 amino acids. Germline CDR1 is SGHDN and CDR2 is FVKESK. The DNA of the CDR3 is TGTGCCAGCAGCCCAGGAACAAAACTGTTTTTT. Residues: CASSPGTKLFF.

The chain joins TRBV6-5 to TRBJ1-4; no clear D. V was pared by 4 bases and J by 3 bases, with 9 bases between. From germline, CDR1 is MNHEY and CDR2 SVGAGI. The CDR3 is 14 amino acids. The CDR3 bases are TGTGCCAGCAGTTCAACTCCGCCTAATGAAAAACTGTTTTTT. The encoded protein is CASSSTPPNEKLFF.

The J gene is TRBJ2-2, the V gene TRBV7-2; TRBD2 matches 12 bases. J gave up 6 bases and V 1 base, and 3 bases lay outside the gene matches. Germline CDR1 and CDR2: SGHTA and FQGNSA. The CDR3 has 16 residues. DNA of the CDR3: TGTGCCAGCAGCTTAGGACTAGCGGGAGCCTCCGGGGAGCTGTTTTTT. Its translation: CASSLGLAGASGELFF.